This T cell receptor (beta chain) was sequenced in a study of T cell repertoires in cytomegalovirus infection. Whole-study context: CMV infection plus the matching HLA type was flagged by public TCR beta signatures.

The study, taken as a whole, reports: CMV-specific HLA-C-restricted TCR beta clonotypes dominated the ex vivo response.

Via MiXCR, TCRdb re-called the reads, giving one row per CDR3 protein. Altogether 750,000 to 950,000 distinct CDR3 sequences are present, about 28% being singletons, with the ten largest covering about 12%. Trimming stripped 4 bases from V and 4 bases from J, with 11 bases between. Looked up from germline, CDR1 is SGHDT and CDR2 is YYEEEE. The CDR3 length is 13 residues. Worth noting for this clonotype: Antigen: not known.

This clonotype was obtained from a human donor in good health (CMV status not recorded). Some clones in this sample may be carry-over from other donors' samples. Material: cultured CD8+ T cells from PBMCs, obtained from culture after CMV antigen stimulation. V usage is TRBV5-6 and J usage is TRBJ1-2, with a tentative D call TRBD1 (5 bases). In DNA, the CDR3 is TGTGCCAGCAGCACGTGGGGACCCTATGGCTACACCTTC. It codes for CASSTWGPYGYTF.